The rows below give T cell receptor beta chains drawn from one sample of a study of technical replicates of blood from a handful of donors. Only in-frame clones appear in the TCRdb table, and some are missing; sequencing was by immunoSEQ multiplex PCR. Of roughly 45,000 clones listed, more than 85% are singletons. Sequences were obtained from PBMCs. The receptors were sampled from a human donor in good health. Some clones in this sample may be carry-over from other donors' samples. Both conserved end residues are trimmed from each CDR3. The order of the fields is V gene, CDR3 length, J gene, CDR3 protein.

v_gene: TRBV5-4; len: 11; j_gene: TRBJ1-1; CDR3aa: ASSPVSGTEAF
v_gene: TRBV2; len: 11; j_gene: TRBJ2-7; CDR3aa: ASSDGGYYEQY
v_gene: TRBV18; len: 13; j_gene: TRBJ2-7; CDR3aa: ASSPPTRPSVEQY
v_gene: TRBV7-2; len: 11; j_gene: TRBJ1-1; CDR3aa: ASSFGRTLEAF
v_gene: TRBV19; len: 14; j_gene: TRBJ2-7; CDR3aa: ASSIDRTESSYEQY
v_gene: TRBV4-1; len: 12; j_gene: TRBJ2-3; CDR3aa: ASSQEGSTDTQY
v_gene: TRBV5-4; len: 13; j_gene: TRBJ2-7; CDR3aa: ASSFPSTSSYEQY
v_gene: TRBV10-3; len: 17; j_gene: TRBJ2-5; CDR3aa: AISPSPWGQGKVRETQY
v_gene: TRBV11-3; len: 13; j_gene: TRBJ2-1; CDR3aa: ASSFSGSSYNEQF
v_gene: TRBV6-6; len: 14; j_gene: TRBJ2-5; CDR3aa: ASRGSSGEIQETQY
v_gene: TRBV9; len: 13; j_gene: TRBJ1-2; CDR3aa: ASSPPGTGVDGYT
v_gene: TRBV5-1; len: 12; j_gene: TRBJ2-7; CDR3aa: ASKDSYLSYEQY
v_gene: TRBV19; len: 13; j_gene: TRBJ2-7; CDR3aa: ASSIGLAGATIQY
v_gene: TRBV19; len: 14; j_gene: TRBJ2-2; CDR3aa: ASSPRGGPNTGELF
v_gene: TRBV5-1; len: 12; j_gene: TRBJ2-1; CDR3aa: ASSRSGGFDEQF
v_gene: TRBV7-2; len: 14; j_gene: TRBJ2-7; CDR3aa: ASSLGMAGGGYEQY
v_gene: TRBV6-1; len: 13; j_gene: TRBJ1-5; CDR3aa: ASSEGTYSNQPQH
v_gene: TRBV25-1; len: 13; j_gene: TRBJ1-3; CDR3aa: ASSAHQVTGNTIY
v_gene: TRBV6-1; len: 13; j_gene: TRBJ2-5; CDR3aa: ASSRIAGDQETQY
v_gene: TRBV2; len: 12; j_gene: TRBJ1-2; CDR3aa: ASSEGRGLGGYT
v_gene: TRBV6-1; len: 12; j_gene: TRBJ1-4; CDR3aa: ASRTGSRNEKLF
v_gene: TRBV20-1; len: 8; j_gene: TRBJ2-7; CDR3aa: SARDREQY
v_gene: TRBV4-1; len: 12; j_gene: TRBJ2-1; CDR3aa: ASSQATGADEQF
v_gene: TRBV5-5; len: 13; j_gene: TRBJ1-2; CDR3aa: ASSRREGAVYGYT
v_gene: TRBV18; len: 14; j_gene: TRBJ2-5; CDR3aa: ASSPLGRGRGETQY
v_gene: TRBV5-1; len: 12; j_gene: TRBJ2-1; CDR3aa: ASSPEGGLGEQF
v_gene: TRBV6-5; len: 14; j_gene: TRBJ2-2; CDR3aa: ASSYSSSQPTGELF
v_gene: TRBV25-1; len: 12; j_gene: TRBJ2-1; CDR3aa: ASSEYIGQNEQF